The 26 T cell receptor beta chains reported below all come from one sample, sequenced in a study of T-cell reconstitution after alpha-beta-depleted transplantation in children. TCRbeta library preparation incorporated unique molecular identifiers. TCRdb re-called the PCR reads through MiXCR, storing one row per CDR3 protein. The repertoire consists of 700,000 to 950,000 distinct CDR3 sequences, with roughly 15% occurring once and the leading ten covering around 5%. Here the sequenced sample was PBMCs, mostly from graft donor cells, taken 360 days after TCRalphabeta/CD19-depleted stem cell transplant. These receptor sequences come from a male patient between 5 and 17 years old who had a stem cell transplant for acute lymphoblastic leukemia, so the T cells may come from the graft donor.

This clonotype was seen more than once but under ten times. The DNA for the CDR3 is TGCGCCAGCAGCTTGTACGGTTCGGCAGCAGACTCTGGAAACACCATATATTTT. Translated: CASSLYGSAADSGNTIYF. J is TRBJ1-3 and V is TRBV5-1; the D is unclear. From germline, CDR1 is SGHRS and CDR2 YFSETQ. The CDR3 contains 18 residues. Deletions cut 1 base from V and 0 bases from J, with 17 bases between.

The rearrangement joins TRBV5-1 to TRBJ2-2, with 7 bases identical to TRBD1. In germline, CDR1 is SGHRS, CDR2 YFSETQ. Trimming took 3 bases from V and 5 from J; bases not matched to a gene: 10. The CDR3 is 16 amino acids. For the CDR3, the DNA is TGCGCCAGCAGCTGGAACAGGGGACCTTTGACCGGGGAGCTGTTTTTT. Residues: CASSWNRGPLTGELFF.

This clonotype was seen a few times. The V gene is TRBV6-2 or TRBV6-3, the J gene TRBJ2-1; 8 bases match TRBD2. Germline trimming cut 7 bases from V and 8 bases from J; bases unmatched to any gene: 13. Germline assignment: CDR1 MNHEY and CDR2 SVGEGT. The length of the CDR3 is 15 residues. The CDR3 bases are TGTGCCAGCACGAGACCCGGGATAGCGGGATATGAGCAGTTCTTC. Translated: CASTRPGIAGYEQFF.

The chain's CDR3 is CASSSQQGIYGYTF. The CDR3 DNA follows: TGTGCCAGCAGCTCTCAACAGGGGATTTATGGCTACACCTTC. This sequence joins TRBV7-2 and TRBJ1-2; 7 bases agree with TRBD1. Germline CDR1 and CDR2: SGHTA and FQGNSA. The length of the CDR3 is 14 residues. The V and J ends lost 4 bases and 5 bases, in that order; junction bases with no gene match: 7.

This clonotype was counted ten times or more. CDR3: CASSLAGLGNEQFF. DNA of the CDR3: TGTGCCAGCAGCTTAGCGGGACTAGGCAATGAGCAGTTCTTC. This rearrangement joins TRBV7-2 to TRBJ2-1, with 8 nucleotides matching TRBD2. Germline-derived CDR1 and CDR2 are SGHTA and FQGNSA. The junction had 1 base not matched to a gene; V was cut back by 0 bases and J by 6 bases. The length of the CDR3 is 14 residues.

This chain uses TRBV12-3 or TRBV12-4 with TRBJ2-1; D is uncertain. V lost 7 bases and J lost 7, with 8 bases in between. This CDR3 is built from 11 residues. CDR3 region: CASTLGNEQFF. DNA for the CDR3: TGTGCCAGCACCCTGGGGAATGAGCAGTTCTTC.

The chain joins TRBV20-1 to TRBJ2-3; TRBD2 matches at 11 bases. Losses at the gene ends were 3 bases for V and 5 bases for J; bases not matched to a gene: 4. The CDR3 has 14 amino acids. CDR1 DFQATT and CDR2 SNEGSKA come from the germline V gene (reference sequence). The CDR3 nucleotides are TGCAGTGCTAGGCCTAGCGGGAGGAAAGATACGCAGTATTTT. Its protein product is CSARPSGRKDTQYF.

The chain carries TRBV18 and TRBJ2-7; TRBD2 is a possible D gene (5 bases). The CDR3 extends over 13 amino acids. Germline V gives CDR1 KGHSH, CDR2 LQKENI. The ends were cut back, 3 bases at V and 6 bases at J, with 12 bases in the middle. CDR3 bases: TGTGCCAGCTCACCTCAGAGTACTAGCGAGCAGTACTTC. This encodes CASSPQSTSEQYF.

The table lists this clonotype with a few counts. The V gene is TRBV30, the J gene TRBJ2-7; D is unclear. Germline lookup yields CDR1 GTSNPN and CDR2 SVGIG (reference sequence). The CDR3 covers 12 residues. V gave up 8 bases and J gave up 3 bases, with 14 bases separating them. The CDR3 DNA is TGTGCCATAGCAGGTTATTTCTACGAGCAGTACTTC. It translates to CAIAGYFYEQYF.

This clonotype has just a few counts. The CDR3 DNA sequence: TGTGCCAGCAGCGTTCCATTGATGGGACCTAGGAACACCGGGGAGCTGTTTTTT. This gives the protein CASSVPLMGPRNTGELFF. J is TRBJ2-2 and V is TRBV9; D tentatively reads TRBD1 or TRBD2 (5 bases each). The germline V gene has CDR1 SGDLS and CDR2 YYNGEE. The CDR3 contains 18 residues. The V end was cut by 2 bases, the J end by 1 base, with 18 bases between.

This clonotype has more than one count but fewer than ten. This chain links TRBV5-5 with TRBJ2-1, with 9 positions matching TRBD2. The germline gives CDR1 SGHKS, CDR2 YYEKEE (reference sequence). The V segment lost 3 bases and the J segment 2 bases; nucleotides outside the gene matches: 6. The CDR3 totals 16 residues. CDR3 sequence (DNA): TGTGCCAGCAGCTGGTCGGCTAGCGGGACCTACAATGAGCAGTTCTTC. Its translation: CASSWSASGTYNEQFF.

This clonotype showed up just a few times. The chain recombines TRBV11-1 with TRBJ2-3, with D unresolved. Trimming pared 2 bases from V and 1 base from J, leaving 16 bases between. From germline, CDR1 is SGHAT and CDR2 FQDESV (reference sequence). This CDR3 is built from 17 residues. CDR3 amino acids: CASSLFGGALRTDTQYF. In nucleotides, the CDR3 is TGTGCCAGCAGCTTATTCGGCGGCGCACTCCGCACAGATACGCAGTATTTT.

This clonotype was seen ten or more times. The chain has TRBV27 and TRBJ2-7, with D tentatively TRBD1 (6 bases). The V end lost 2 bases, the J end lost 3 bases, and 14 bases lay between the germline ends. The CDR3 consists of 15 residues. CDR1 and CDR2 from the germline V gene are MNHEY and SMNVEV (reference sequence). CDR3: CASSLNAGAVYEQYF. As DNA, the CDR3 is TGTGCCAGCAGTTTAAATGCAGGGGCTGTCTACGAGCAGTACTTC.

The genes are TRBV2 and TRBJ1-6; D is unclear. CDR3 length equals 14 residues. CDR1 and CDR2 from the germline V gene are SNHLY and FYNNEI. Trimming took 3 bases from V and 8 from J, leaving 11 bases between them. The DNA of the CDR3 is TGTGCCAGCAGTGATTACGGGAAACATTCACCCCTCCACTTT. Its protein product is CASSDYGKHSPLHF.

The chain employs TRBV4-1 and TRBJ2-2; D is perhaps TRBD1 (5 bases). Deletions cut 3 bases from V and 5 bases from J, with 16 bases between. Germline-derived CDR1 and CDR2 are MGHRA and YSYEKL. This CDR3 has 16 amino acids. The CDR3 coding sequence is TGCGCCAGCAGCCAGAGACAGTTTATGTGGACCGGGGAGCTGTTTTTT. Protein: CASSQRQFMWTGELFF.

This clonotype has a handful of counts. CDR3 loop: CAIRDRDDEQYF. The CDR3 bases are TGTGCCATCCGGGACAGGGACGACGAGCAGTACTTC. The chain has TRBV10-3 and TRBJ2-7, with 9 bases matching TRBD1. This CDR3 region has 12 residues. The V and J ends lost 8 bases and 5 bases, in that order; junction bases with no gene match: 4. CDR1 and CDR2 (germline): ENHRY, SYGVKD.

This clonotype has only a few counts. The chain has TRBV29-1 and TRBJ2-5; TRBD1 agrees at 11 bases. V was pared by 4 bases and J by 4 bases, with 8 bases of the junction left unmatched. Germline values: CDR1 SQVTM, CDR2 ANQGSEA. The CDR3 spans 15 residues. The CDR3 spells CSVVRTGGAVETQYF. Written as DNA, the CDR3 is TGCAGCGTTGTCAGGACAGGGGGCGCGGTAGAGACCCAGTACTTC. The full variable domain, its missing parts supplied by reference TRBV29-1 and TRBJ2-5, is SAVISQKPSRDICQRGTSLTIQCQVDSQVTMMFWYRQQPGQSLTLIATANQGSEATYESGFVIDKFPISRPNLTFSTLTVSNMSPEDSSIYLCSVVRTGGAVETQYFGPGTRLLVL.

This clonotype has a count of ten or more. V gene TRBV29-1 combines with J gene TRBJ2-7, with 7 positions matching TRBD2. The trim removed 7 bases at V and 1 base at J, leaving 19 bases unmatched. Germline-derived CDR1 and CDR2 are SQVTM and ANQGSEA. The length of the CDR3 is 17 residues. The CDR3 protein is CSASFPPSGRSSYEQYF. The CDR3 bases are TGCAGCGCTTCATTTCCGCCTAGCGGACGATCTTCCTACGAGCAGTACTTC.

The chain employs TRBV20-1 and TRBJ2-5; D is perhaps TRBD1 or TRBD2 (6 bases each). The CDR3 has 17 amino acids. V was cut by 2 bases and J by 4 bases, with 23 bases left in between. The germline gives CDR1 DFQATT, CDR2 SNEGSKA (reference sequence). The CDR3 DNA reads as TGCAGTGCTAGATTAGGATGGGGGGCAGGGAGGAGAGAGACCCAGTACTTC. Protein sequence: CSARLGWGAGRRETQYF.

The V and J genes are TRBV11-3 and TRBJ2-1; D perhaps matches TRBD2 (5 bases). With 3 bases removed from V and 5 bases from J, the gap between germline ends came to 8 bases. From germline, CDR1 is SGHNT and CDR2 YENEEA. This CDR3 has 13 amino acids. For the CDR3, the DNA is TGTGCCAGCAGCTTGGGAGATAACAATGAGCAGTTCTTC. Its protein product is CASSLGDNNEQFF.

This clonotype appeared many times. The chain combines TRBV7-4 with TRBJ2-7; D uncertain. Germline lookup yields CDR1 SGHVT and CDR2 SQSDAQ. The V end was cut by 1 base, the J end by 1 base, with 8 bases between. The CDR3 contains 14 residues. In nucleotides, the CDR3 is TGTGCCAGCAGCTTAGTTTACAGTTCCTACGAGCAGTACTTC. This encodes CASSLVYSSYEQYF.

The rearrangement links TRBV7-9 to TRBJ2-1; 9 bases fit TRBD2. V lost 5 bases and J lost 12; bases outside the gene matches: 11. The CDR3 has 14 residues. CDR1 and CDR2 from the germline V gene are SEHNR and FQNEAQ (reference sequence). The CDR3 spells CASSPAPSGITQFF. The CDR3, as DNA: TGTGCCAGCAGCCCAGCCCCTAGCGGGATTACGCAGTTCTTC.

This clonotype was counted ten times or more. CDR3 residues: CASSVEGQGRNEQFF. DNA for the CDR3: TGTGCCAGCAGCGTAGAGGGACAGGGTAGGAATGAGCAGTTCTTC. J is TRBJ2-1 and V is TRBV9; 9 nucleotides match TRBD1. V shed 0 bases and J 7 bases; nucleotides not matched to a gene: 5. CDR1 and CDR2 (germline): SGDLS, YYNGEE. CDR3 length: 15 residues. Full variable domain (remainder filled in from reference TRBV9 and TRBJ2-1): DSGVTQTPKHLITATGQRVTLRCSPRSGDLSVYWYQQSLDQGLQFLIQYYNGEERAKGNILERFSAQQFPDLHSELNLSSLELGDSALYFCASSVEGQGRNEQFFGPGTRLTVL.

The chain recombines TRBV25-1 with TRBJ2-6; a possible D gene is TRBD2 (5 bases). This CDR3 is built from 15 residues. The V gene lost 8 bases and the J gene lost 2 bases, with 13 bases spanning the gap. Germline assignment: CDR1 MGHDK and CDR2 SYGVNS. The CDR3 nucleotides read TGTGCCAGCCGCCCCTCCGGGGCTGGGGCCAACGTCCTGACTTTC. Protein sequence: CASRPSGAGANVLTF.

This clonotype was picked up a small number of times. The chain uses TRBV7-8 and TRBJ1-5, with D possibly TRBD1 on 5 matching bases. Trimming cost V 0 bases and J 5 bases, with 8 bases left between them. Germline V gene lookup returns CDR1 SGHVS and CDR2 FQNEAQ. There are 14 residues in the CDR3. The CDR3 is CASSLALGDQPQHF. For the CDR3, the DNA is TGTGCCAGCAGCTTAGCGTTAGGGGATCAGCCCCAGCATTTT.

The chain has TRBV20-1 and TRBJ2-5; D possibly corresponds to TRBD2 (6 bases). The CDR3 runs to 16 residues. The germline V gene encodes CDR1 DFQATT and CDR2 SNEGSKA (reference sequence). V was cut by 8 bases and J by 4 bases, with 26 bases left in between. The CDR3 region is CSTRLAGRTSRETQYF. In DNA, the CDR3 is TGCAGTACTCGACTGGCGGGAAGGACCTCCAGAGAGACCCAGTACTTC.